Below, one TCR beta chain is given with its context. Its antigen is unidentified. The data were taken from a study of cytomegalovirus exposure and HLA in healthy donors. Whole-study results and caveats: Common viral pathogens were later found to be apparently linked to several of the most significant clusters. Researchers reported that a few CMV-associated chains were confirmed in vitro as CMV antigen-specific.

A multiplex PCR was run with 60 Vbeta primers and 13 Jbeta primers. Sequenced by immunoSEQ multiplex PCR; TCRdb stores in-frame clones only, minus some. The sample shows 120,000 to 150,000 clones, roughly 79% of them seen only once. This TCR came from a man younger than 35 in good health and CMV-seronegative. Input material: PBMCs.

Here the CDR3 reads CASSYSTGGQPQHF. DNA for the CDR3: TGTGCCAGCAGTTACTCCACAGGGGGCCAGCCCCAGCATTTT. The V and J genes are TRBV6-6 and TRBJ1-5; 9 bases agree with TRBD1. Germline CDR1 and CDR2: MNHNY and SVGAGI (reference sequence). CDR3 length: 14 residues. The V and J ends lost 0 bases and 7 bases, in that order; junction bases with no gene match: 1.